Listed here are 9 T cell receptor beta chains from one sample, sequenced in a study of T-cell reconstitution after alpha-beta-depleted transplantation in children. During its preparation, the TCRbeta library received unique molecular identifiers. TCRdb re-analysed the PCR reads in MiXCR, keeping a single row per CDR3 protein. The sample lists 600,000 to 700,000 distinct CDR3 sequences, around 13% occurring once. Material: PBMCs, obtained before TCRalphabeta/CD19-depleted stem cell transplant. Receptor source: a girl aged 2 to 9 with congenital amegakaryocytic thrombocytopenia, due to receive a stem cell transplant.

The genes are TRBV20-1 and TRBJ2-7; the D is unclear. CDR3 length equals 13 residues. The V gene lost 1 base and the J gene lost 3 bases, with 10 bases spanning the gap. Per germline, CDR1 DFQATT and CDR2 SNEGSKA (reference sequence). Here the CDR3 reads CSARGPLIYEQYF. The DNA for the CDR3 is TGCAGTGCTAGAGGGCCACTCATCTACGAGCAGTACTTC.

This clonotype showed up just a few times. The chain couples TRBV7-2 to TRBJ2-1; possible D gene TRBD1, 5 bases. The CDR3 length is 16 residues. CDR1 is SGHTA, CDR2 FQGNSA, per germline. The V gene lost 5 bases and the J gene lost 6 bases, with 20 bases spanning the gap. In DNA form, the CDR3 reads TGTGCCAGCAGCCTCTATACAGGCTCGTGGGCCAATGAGCAGTTCTTC. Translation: CASSLYTGSWANEQFF.

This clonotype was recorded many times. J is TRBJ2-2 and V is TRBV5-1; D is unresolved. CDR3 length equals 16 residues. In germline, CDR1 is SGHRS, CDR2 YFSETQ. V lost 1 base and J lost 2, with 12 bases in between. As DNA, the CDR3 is TGCGCCAGCAGCTTGCGGGCCACTGTTAACACCGGGGAGCTGTTTTTT. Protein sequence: CASSLRATVNTGELFF.

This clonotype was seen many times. CDR3 nucleotide sequence: TGTGCCAGCAGTTACAGGGCCAAAAACATTCAGTACTTC. Translated, it gives CASSYRAKNIQYF. The chain recombines TRBV6-5 with TRBJ2-4; D remains ambiguous. In germline, CDR1 is MNHEY, CDR2 SVGAGI. Trimming left V 2 bases short and J 1 base short, with 3 bases between. CDR3 length equals 13 residues.

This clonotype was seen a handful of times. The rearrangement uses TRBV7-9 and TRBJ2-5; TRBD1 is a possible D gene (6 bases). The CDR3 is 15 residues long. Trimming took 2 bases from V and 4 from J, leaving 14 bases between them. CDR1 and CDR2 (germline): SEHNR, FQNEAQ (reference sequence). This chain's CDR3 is CASSLLNTGRETQYF. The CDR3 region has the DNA TGTGCCAGCAGCTTATTAAATACAGGGAGAGAGACCCAGTACTTC.

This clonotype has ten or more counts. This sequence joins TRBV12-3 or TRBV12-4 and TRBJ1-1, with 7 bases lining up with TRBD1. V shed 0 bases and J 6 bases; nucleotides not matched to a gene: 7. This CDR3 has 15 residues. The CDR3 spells CASSLAPNRGAEAFF. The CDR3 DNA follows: TGTGCCAGCAGTTTAGCGCCGAACAGGGGCGCTGAAGCTTTCTTT.

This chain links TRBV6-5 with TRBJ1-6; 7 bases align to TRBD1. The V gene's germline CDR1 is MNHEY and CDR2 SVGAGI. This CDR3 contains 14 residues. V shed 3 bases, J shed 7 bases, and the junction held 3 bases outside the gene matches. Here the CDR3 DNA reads TGTGCCAGCAGTTATGAGGACAGGAATTCACCCCTCCACTTT. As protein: CASSYEDRNSPLHF.

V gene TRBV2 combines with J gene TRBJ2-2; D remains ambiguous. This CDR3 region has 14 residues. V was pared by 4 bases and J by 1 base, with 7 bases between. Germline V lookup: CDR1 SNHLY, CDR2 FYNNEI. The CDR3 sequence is CASSGKENTGELFF. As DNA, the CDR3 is TGTGCCAGCAGTGGCAAGGAGAACACCGGGGAGCTGTTTTTT.

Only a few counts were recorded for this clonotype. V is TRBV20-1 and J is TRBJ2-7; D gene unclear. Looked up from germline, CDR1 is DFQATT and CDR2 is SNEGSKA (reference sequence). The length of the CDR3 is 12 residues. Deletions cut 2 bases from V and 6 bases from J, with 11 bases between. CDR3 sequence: CSARTGPAEQYF. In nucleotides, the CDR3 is TGCAGTGCTAGAACGGGCCCCGCCGAGCAGTACTTC.